The T cell receptor (beta chain) under discussion was sequenced for a study of cytomegalovirus exposure and HLA in healthy donors. Both 60 Vbeta primers and 13 Jbeta primers went into the PCR. Method: immunoSEQ multiplex PCR; TCRdb's copy keeps in-frame clones and lacks some. This sample carries about 160,000 clones, about 75% of them seen once, and the ten largest clones take around 2.5%. The CDR3 sequence is 13 residues long. Germline CDR1 reads SGHTA; CDR2 reads FQGTGA. V gene TRBV7-3 combines with J gene TRBJ2-5, with D possibly being TRBD2 (5 bases). The J call is uncertain, as TRBJ2-7 better fits the DNA end. This receptor was identified in a female donor in good health and CMV-seronegative. The sequencing input was PBMCs. As DNA, the CDR3 is TGTGCCAGCAGCTTACGAGGGAGCGGCGAGCAGTACTTC. Its protein product is CASSLRGSGEQYF.